The 28 T cell receptor beta chains given below trace back to one sample, sequenced in a study of T-cell memory formation after mild COVID-19. TCRdb analysed the 5' RACE reads with MiXCR anew, one entry per CDR3 protein. The profile covers about 350,000 distinct CDR3 sequences, with 25% to 30% appearing a single time and roughly 13% taken by the ten largest. Sequenced input: PBMCs or a T cell subset sorted from them (not recorded which). The source is an adult woman who had mild COVID-19 (a few samples of this study predate the infection). Cell type and time point are not known.

The sample holds a few counts of this clonotype. This chain links TRBV7-2 with TRBJ2-2; D unclear. The V and J ends lost 4 bases and 1 base respectively, with 13 bases between them. This CDR3 spans 16 amino acids. Germline CDR1 SGHTA, CDR2 FQGNSA. The CDR3 is CASSSPDVLNTGELFF. The CDR3 region has the DNA TGTGCCAGCAGCTCCCCGGACGTACTGAACACCGGGGAGCTGTTTTTT.

The chain has TRBV10-3 and TRBJ2-1; D possibly corresponds to TRBD2 (5 bases). The CDR3 is 13 residues long. Per germline, CDR1 ENHRY and CDR2 SYGVKD. Trimming pared 8 bases from V and 4 bases from J, leaving 12 bases between. CDR3 sequence (DNA): TGTGCCATCTCCGAAGAGGGATACAATGAGCAGTTCTTC. Protein: CAISEEGYNEQFF.

The chain has TRBV5-1 and TRBJ2-3; the match to TRBD1 covers 9 bases. J was trimmed by 4 bases and V by 4 bases; bases with no gene match: 7. Germline V CDR1 and CDR2: SGHRS, YFSETQ. There are 15 residues in the CDR3. CDR3 bases: TGCGCCAGCAGCCTAGGGACAGGGCAAGCAGATACGCAGTATTTT. Residues: CASSLGTGQADTQYF.

The sample holds many counts of this clonotype. The chain uses TRBV9 and TRBJ2-3, with D perhaps being TRBD1 or TRBD2 (5 bases each). V dropped 0 bases and J dropped 5 bases, with 10 bases sitting between them. This CDR3 region has 14 residues. The germline CDR1 and CDR2 sequences are SGDLS and YYNGEE. This chain's CDR3 is CASSVGDERDTQYF. CDR3 DNA sequence: TGTGCCAGCAGCGTAGGGGACGAGAGAGATACGCAGTATTTT.

A remark on this clonotype: One end of the junction does not line up with germline, which may come from a read error. The rearrangement uses TRBV12-3 or TRBV12-4 and TRBJ2-1; 8 nucleotides agree with TRBD2. This CDR3 is built from 15 residues. The CDR3 coding sequence is TGTGCTAGCACCCAGCGGGAGACCTCCTACAATGAGCAGTTCTTC. It encodes CASTQRETSYNEQFF.

The sample holds a few counts of this clonotype. The chain couples TRBV5-1 to TRBJ2-1; the D gene is possibly TRBD2 (5 bases). Germline V gives CDR1 SGHRS, CDR2 YFSETQ. The CDR3 totals 15 residues. Trimming left V 0 bases short and J 6 bases short, with 13 bases between. DNA for the CDR3: TGCGCCAGCAGCTTGGCTGCGACCCGGGGCAATGAGCAGTTCTTC. Translating it yields CASSLAATRGNEQFF. The full variable domain, with the rest looked up from reference TRBV5-1 and TRBJ2-1, is KAGVTQTPRYLIKTRGQQVTLSCSPISGHRSVSWYQQTPGQGLQFLFEYFSETQRNKGNFPGRFSGRQFSNSRSEMNVSTLELGDSALYLCASSLAATRGNEQFFGPGTRLTVL.

The chain couples TRBV6-5 to TRBJ1-6; D not certain. Trimming removed 2 bases from V and 10 bases from J, with 9 bases in between. The CDR3 sequence is 13 residues long. Germline V gives CDR1 MNHEY, CDR2 SVGAGI. The CDR3 loop reads CASSYRRESPLHF. Here the CDR3 DNA reads TGTGCCAGCAGTTACCGGAGGGAGTCACCCCTCCACTTT.

The chain combines TRBV27 with TRBJ2-7; D may match TRBD1 or TRBD2 (5 bases each). This CDR3 is built from 11 residues. Trimming pared 10 bases from V and 4 bases from J, leaving 11 bases between. The germline gives CDR1 MNHEY, CDR2 SMNVEV (reference sequence). This CDR3 is CATSWGYEQYF. The CDR3 DNA sequence: TGTGCCACCAGCTGGGGGTACGAGCAGTACTTC.

V gene TRBV5-6 combines with J gene TRBJ2-7; D not resolved. CDR1 and CDR2 (germline): SGHDT, YYEEEE. The CDR3 has 12 amino acids. Between the trimmed V and J ends, which lost 1 base and 3 bases, there was a span of 5 bases. This CDR3 is CASSLSNYEQYF. DNA for the CDR3: TGTGCCAGCAGCTTGTCTAACTACGAGCAGTACTTC.

In this sample, this clonotype turned up once. V is TRBV20-1 and J is TRBJ2-3; TRBD1 matches 7 bases. Per the germline V gene, CDR1 is DFQATT and CDR2 is SNEGSKA (reference sequence). V was clipped by 6 bases and J by 2 bases; unmatched bases: 11. The CDR3 covers 15 residues. CDR3 residues: CSATGASGVTDTQYF. The CDR3 DNA is TGCAGTGCCACAGGGGCTTCAGGTGTCACAGATACGCAGTATTTT.

The chain combines TRBV3-1 with TRBJ2-7; maybe TRBD1 (5 bases). The CDR3 runs 14 residues. Germline CDR1 is LGHDT and CDR2 is YNNKEL (reference sequence). V dropped 3 bases and J dropped 4 bases, with 13 bases sitting between them. The CDR3: CASSQGSSGYEQYF. The CDR3 DNA sequence: TGTGCCAGCAGCCAGGGTTCTTCAGGGTACGAGCAGTACTTC.

In its sample, this clonotype was seen a few times. The chain is built from TRBV5-6 and TRBJ1-2, with D perhaps TRBD1 (6 bases). Germline V gene lookup returns CDR1 SGHDT and CDR2 YYEEEE. V was pared by 4 bases and J by 8 bases, with 18 bases between. The CDR3 spans 14 residues. The CDR3 reads CASSPGTSPRGYTF. Written as DNA, the CDR3 is TGTGCCAGCAGCCCAGGGACATCTCCCAGGGGCTACACCTTC.

The V call is TRBV3-1, the J call TRBJ2-1, with 7 bases that match TRBD2. V shed 3 bases, J shed 2 bases, and the junction held 4 bases outside the gene matches. CDR1 LGHDT and CDR2 YNNKEL come from the germline V gene (reference sequence). The CDR3 is 15 residues long. The DNA for the CDR3 is TGTGCCAGCAGCCAGAGACTAGCTACCTACAATGAGCAGTTCTTC. Its translation: CASSQRLATYNEQFF.

J is TRBJ2-2 and V is TRBV5-1; 12 nucleotides agree with TRBD2. The V gene end was trimmed by 5 bases and the J gene end by 3 bases; junction bases not matched to a gene: 5. The CDR3 has 16 residues. Germline V gene lookup returns CDR1 SGHRS and CDR2 YFSETQ. CDR3 in amino acids: CASRTSGGRDTGELFF. The CDR3 DNA is TGCGCCAGCAGAACTAGCGGGGGGAGAGACACCGGGGAGCTGTTTTTT.

The chain recombines TRBV7-2 with TRBJ2-2, with 10 positions matching TRBD2. V gave up 5 bases and J gave up 5 bases; unmatched junction bases: 5. Germline V CDR1 and CDR2: SGHTA, FQGNSA. The length of the CDR3 is 15 residues. CDR3 nucleotides: TGTGCCAGCAGCAGACTAGCGGGTCAGACCGGGGAGCTGTTTTTT. It specifies CASSRLAGQTGELFF.

The chain joins TRBV5-1 to TRBJ1-3; D unclear. Germline-derived CDR1 and CDR2 are SGHRS and YFSETQ. CDR3 size: 17 residues. V was cut by 3 bases and J by 0 bases, with 16 bases left in between. The CDR3 DNA is TGCGCCAGCAGCTGGGCATTTGGACGGAGCTCTGGAAACACCATATATTTT. Translating it yields CASSWAFGRSSGNTIYF. The full variable domain, its missing parts supplied by reference TRBV5-1 and TRBJ1-3, is KAGVTQTPRYLIKTRGQQVTLSCSPISGHRSVSWYQQTPGQGLQFLFEYFSETQRNKGNFPGRFSGRQFSNSRSEMNVSTLELGDSALYLCASSWAFGRSSGNTIYFGEGSWLTVV.

This clonotype has ten or more counts. The genes are TRBV7-2 and TRBJ2-2, with TRBD2 identical over 8 bases. The ends lost 8 bases at V and 3 bases at J; junction bases unmatched: 5. Germline-derived CDR1 and CDR2 are SGHTA and FQGNSA. The CDR3 sequence is 14 residues long. The CDR3, as DNA: TGTGCCAGCCAGCGGGAGTTCGACACCGGGGAGCTGTTTTTT. Its protein is CASQREFDTGELFF.

This clonotype has just a few counts. This chain connects TRBV5-1 to TRBJ2-1; tentatively, D is TRBD1 (7 bases). Germline V lookup: CDR1 SGHRS, CDR2 YFSETQ. The CDR3 is 15 residues long. V shed 3 bases and J shed 4 bases, with 14 bases lying between them. The CDR3 nucleotides are TGCGCCAGCAGCTGGGGGGACAGAAATTACAATGAGCAGTTCTTC. Protein product: CASSWGDRNYNEQFF.

The sample holds a few counts of this clonotype. The chain has TRBV9 and TRBJ1-1; D gene uncertain. This CDR3 has 13 residues. Germline V gives CDR1 SGDLS, CDR2 YYNGEE. Trimming stripped 1 base from V and 0 bases from J, with 4 bases between. CDR3 region: CASSVSMNTEAFF. The CDR3 nucleotides read TGTGCCAGCAGCGTATCCATGAACACTGAAGCTTTCTTT.

The rearrangement links TRBV12-3 or TRBV12-4 to TRBJ2-1; 7 bases line up with TRBD2. V lost 5 bases to trimming and J lost 7 bases; unmatched junction nucleotides: 11. The CDR3 totals 15 residues. For the CDR3, the DNA is TGTGCCAGCAGTCGATTTATGGGTAGCGGGAATGAGCAGTTCTTC. This translates into CASSRFMGSGNEQFF.

V is TRBV7-9 and J is TRBJ1-1; TRBD1 is a possible D gene (5 bases). Germline-derived CDR1 and CDR2 are SEHNR and FQNEAQ (reference sequence). There are 14 residues in the CDR3. V was pared by 5 bases and J by 4 bases, with 14 bases between. This CDR3 reads CASSNPSGGTEAFF. The CDR3 nucleotides read TGTGCCAGCAGCAACCCGAGCGGGGGCACTGAAGCTTTCTTT.

The table lists this clonotype with a count of one. V and J are TRBV6-1 and TRBJ2-7; 10 nucleotides agree with TRBD2. CDR1 and CDR2 (germline): MNHNS, SASEGT. The CDR3 extends over 14 amino acids. The junction had 4 bases not matched to a gene; V was cut back by 6 bases and J by 2 bases. The CDR3 protein is CASRWTSGTYEQYF. In DNA form, the CDR3 reads TGTGCCAGCAGGTGGACTAGCGGAACCTACGAGCAGTACTTC.

In this sample, this clonotype turned up many times. At one end the junction does not follow the germline gene, possibly because of a read error. The genes are TRBV5-1 and TRBJ1-1; unclear D gene. This CDR3 is 12 amino acids long. Germline V lookup: CDR1 SGHRS, CDR2 YFSETQ. CDR3 nucleotides: TGTGCCAGCAGCTTATTGGGCACTGAAGCTTTCTTT. This encodes CASSLLGTEAFF.

This chain connects TRBV6-5 to TRBJ2-1; TRBD2 aligns across 10 bases. This CDR3 is built from 16 residues. The V gene end was trimmed by 2 bases and the J gene end by 6 bases; junction bases not matched to a gene: 7. CDR1 is MNHEY, CDR2 SVGAGI, per germline. This CDR3 is CASSYSGRGSTNEQFF. The CDR3, as DNA: TGTGCCAGCAGTTACAGCGGGAGGGGGTCTACCAATGAGCAGTTCTTC.

This chain joins TRBV7-6 and TRBJ2-7; TRBD1 matches 8 bases. The V gene end was trimmed by 5 bases and the J gene end by 2 bases; junction bases not matched to a gene: 17. Germline CDR1 is SGHVS and CDR2 is FNYEAQ. This CDR3 has 18 amino acids. The CDR3 region is CASSDPSPRGTGTYEQYF. CDR3 DNA sequence: TGTGCCAGCAGCGACCCTTCCCCCCGGGGGACAGGAACCTACGAGCAGTACTTC.

As DNA, the CDR3 is TGTGCCAGCAGCTTCGGACTAGCGGGAGGGTGGGAGCTGTTTTTT. This sequence encodes CASSFGLAGGWELFF. V usage is TRBV7-2 and J usage is TRBJ2-2; 15 positions match TRBD2. V was pared by 3 bases and J by 9 bases, with 2 bases of the junction left unmatched. Germline CDR1 and CDR2: SGHTA and FQGNSA. This CDR3 has 15 residues.

At least ten counts were recorded for this clonotype. This rearrangement joins TRBV24-1 to TRBJ2-2; 8 bases match TRBD1. CDR3 length: 15 residues. Losses at the gene ends were 5 bases for V and 3 bases for J; bases not matched to a gene: 4. Germline V gene lookup returns CDR1 KGHDR and CDR2 SFDVKD. The CDR3 reads CATSAGQGYTGELFF. DNA for the CDR3: TGTGCCACCAGTGCTGGACAGGGATACACCGGGGAGCTGTTTTTT.

The V call is TRBV20-1, the J call TRBJ2-5, with 10 bases aligning to TRBD2. CDR1 DFQATT and CDR2 SNEGSKA come from the germline V gene (reference sequence). V lost 5 bases to trimming and J lost 2 bases; unmatched junction nucleotides: 8. The CDR3 has 15 amino acids. Here the CDR3 DNA reads TGCAGTGCTCAGGGGGCTAGCGGGGGACAAGAGACCCAGTACTTC. Translated, it gives CSAQGASGGQETQYF.